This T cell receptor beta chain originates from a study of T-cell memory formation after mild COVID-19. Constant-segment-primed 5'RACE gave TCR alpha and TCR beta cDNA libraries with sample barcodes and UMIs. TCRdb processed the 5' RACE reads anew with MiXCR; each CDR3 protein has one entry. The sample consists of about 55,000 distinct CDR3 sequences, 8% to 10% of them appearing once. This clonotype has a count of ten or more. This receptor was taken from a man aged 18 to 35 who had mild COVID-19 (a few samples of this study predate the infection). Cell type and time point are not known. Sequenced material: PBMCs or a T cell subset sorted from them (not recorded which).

The CDR3 DNA sequence: TGTGCCAGCAGCTTATCGCAAAGCACAGATACGCAGTATTTT. Translating it yields CASSLSQSTDTQYF. The V call is TRBV7-3, the J call TRBJ2-3; no definite D call. The V and J ends lost 2 bases and 0 bases respectively, with 6 bases between them. The CDR3 sequence is 14 residues long. In germline, CDR1 is SGHTA, CDR2 FQGTGA.